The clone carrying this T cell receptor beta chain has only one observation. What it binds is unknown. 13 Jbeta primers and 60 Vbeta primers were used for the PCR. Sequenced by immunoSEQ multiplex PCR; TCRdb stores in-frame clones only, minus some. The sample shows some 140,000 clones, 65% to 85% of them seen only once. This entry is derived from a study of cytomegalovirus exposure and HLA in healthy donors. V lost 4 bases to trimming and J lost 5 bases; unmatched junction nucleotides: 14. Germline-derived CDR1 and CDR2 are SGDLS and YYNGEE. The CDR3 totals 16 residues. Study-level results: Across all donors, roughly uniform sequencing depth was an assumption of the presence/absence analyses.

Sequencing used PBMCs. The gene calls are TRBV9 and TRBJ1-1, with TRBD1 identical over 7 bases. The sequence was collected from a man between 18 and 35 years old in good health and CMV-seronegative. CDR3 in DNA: TGTGCCAGCAGCTCGGCGAAGACAGGGACGGATACTGAAGCTTTCTTT. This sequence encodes CASSSAKTGTDTEAFF.